A selection of T cell receptor beta chains follows, all from one sample in a study of shared clonotypes between healthy human individuals. The repertoire was sequenced with immunoSEQ multiplex PCR; TCRdb's copy has only in-frame clones and lacks some. The sample lists 650,000 to 700,000 clones, 90% occurring once. What was sequenced was memory CD8+ T cells from PBMCs. The source of these receptors is a man aged 18 to 35 in good health. Some clones in this sample may be carry-over from other donors' samples. Both conserved end residues are part of each CDR3. D genes are given only for firm matches. A clone size is listed for some rows: how often the clone was seen (once, few, many), or a class if it is expanded.

v_gene	j_gene	abundance	d_gene	CDR3nt	CDR3aa
TRBV7-9	TRBJ2-3	few	.	TGTGCCAGCAGCCTCCCCACCCAGGGGCTGAACACAGATACGCAGTATTTT	CASSLPTQGLNTDTQYF
TRBV7-9	TRBJ1-2	.	TRBD1	TGTGCCAGCAGGTTATCTGGACAGGGGGCTGATGGCTACACCTTC	CASRLSGQGADGYTF
TRBV7-9	TRBJ1-2	.	.	TGTGCCAGCAGCTTAGCTTGGGATGGCTACACCTTC	CASSLAWDGYTF
TRBV13	TRBJ2-7	.	TRBD2	TGTGCCAGCAGCTTAGTTCGGGAGGGGAATATCTACGAGCAGTACTTC	CASSLVREGNIYEQYF
TRBV2	TRBJ2-7	.	TRBD1	TGTGCCAGCAGCGGCATAGGGGACAGGGTTTACTACGAGCAGTACTTC	CASSGIGDRVYYEQYF
TRBV14	TRBJ1-1	.	.	TGTGCCAGCAGCCAAGAGGTTGGACTGGGGACTGAAGCTTTCTTT	CASSQEVGLGTEAFF
TRBV29-1	TRBJ2-7	.	.	TGCAGCGGCAGGGTCTCCTACGAGCAGTACTTC	CSGRVSYEQYF
TRBV27	TRBJ2-5	.	.	TGTGCCAGCAGTTTATCAGGAGGGGACTGGGGGGAGACCCAGTACTTC	CASSLSGGDWGETQYF
TRBV19	TRBJ2-1	.	TRBD2	TGTGCCAGTAGTTTCCAGCGGGAGATTGTACCTGAGCAGTTCTTC	CASSFQREIVPEQFF
TRBV27	TRBJ2-4	.	.	TGTGCCAGCAGTTTAGGGGTAGGGCTGGAAAACATTCAGTACTTC	CASSLGVGLENIQYF
TRBV27	TRBJ2-1	.	.	TGTGCCAGCCGGATTCGGGGGCCCTACAATGAGCAGTTCTTC	CASRIRGPYNEQFF
TRBV10-3	TRBJ2-7	.	TRBD1	TGTGCCATCAGTGACGGCAGGGGGCTCAATGAGCAGTACTTC	CAISDGRGLNEQYF
TRBV11-1	TRBJ2-3	.	TRBD2	TGTGCCAGCAGCTTCCTAGCGGGGGCTAGCACAGATACGCAGTATTTT	CASSFLAGASTDTQYF
TRBV4-1	TRBJ2-1	.	.	TGCGCCAGCAGGTCTAGCGTTACCTACAATGAGCAGTTCTTC	CASRSSVTYNEQFF
TRBV5-1	TRBJ2-7	.	.	TGCGCCAGCGGGATCGGGTCCTACGAGCAGTACTTC	CASGIGSYEQYF
TRBV29-1	TRBJ2-7	.	.	TGCAGCGTTGTGTGGGACTGGGCAGCTGCCTACGAGCAGTACTTC	CSVVWDWAAAYEQYF
TRBV10-2	TRBJ2-7	.	.	TGCGCCAGCAGCCCTAGTAACCCCTTCTACGAGCAGTACTTC	CASSPSNPFYEQYF
TRBV7-5	TRBJ2-3	.	.	TGTGTCAGAAGCTCGTCTCCGGGACCCAGCACAGATACGCAGTATTTT	CVRSSSPGPSTDTQYF
TRBV7-9	TRBJ2-1	.	.	TGTGCCAGCAGCCAAGCCAACAATGAGCAGTTCTTC	CASSQANNEQFF
TRBV7-9	TRBJ1-5	.	.	TGTGCCAGCAGCTTAGTGCCAGAGGATAGCAATCAGCCCCAGCATTTT	CASSLVPEDSNQPQHF
TRBV4-1	TRBJ2-7	.	.	TGCGCCAGCAGCCAAGATCCGGGCTCAACCTACGAGCAGTACTTC	CASSQDPGSTYEQYF
TRBV27	TRBJ2-7	.	.	TGTGCCAGCAGTTCAAACCCTTCCTACGAGCAGTACTTC	CASSSNPSYEQYF
TRBV6-5	TRBJ1-4	.	.	TGTGCCAGCAGTTACTCAGGCGGCGGGAATGAAAAACTGTTTTTT	CASSYSGGGNEKLFF
TRBV27	TRBJ2-1	.	.	TGTGCCAGCCGATGGCAGGGCTCCTACAATGAGCAGTTCTTC	CASRWQGSYNEQFF
TRBV6-1	TRBJ2-7	.	.	TGTGCCAGCAGTGTGGTAGGGGAGACCTCCTACGAGCAGTACTTC	CASSVVGETSYEQYF
TRBV4-3	TRBJ1-1	.	TRBD1	TGCGCCAGCAGCCAAGAATTGGGGGACAGGGGCCAGAACACTGAAGCTTTCTTT	CASSQELGDRGQNTEAFF
TRBV4-2	TRBJ2-1	.	TRBD2	TGTGCCAGCAGCCAAGGAGGACTAGCCTACAATGAGCAGTTCTTC	CASSQGGLAYNEQFF
TRBV5-6	TRBJ2-5	once	.	TGTGCCAGTAAAGGACAGTTCCAAGAGACCCAGTACTTC	CASKGQFQETQYF
TRBV5-1	TRBJ2-5	.	TRBD1	TGCGCCAGCAGTTTTGGCATGCCGACAGGGGACCAAGAGACCCAGTACTTC	CASSFGMPTGDQETQYF
TRBV21-1	TRBJ2-3	.	.	TGTGCCAGCAGGCAAAGGCTAGCAGTCATGCAAGATACGCAGTATTTT	CASRQRLAVMQDTQYF
TRBV11-2	TRBJ2-7	.	.	TGTGCCAGCAGCTCACCTAGGGGCTACGAGCAGTACTTC	CASSSPRGYEQYF
TRBV7-3	TRBJ2-1	few	.	TGTGCCAGCAGCTTAACATGGGGGTCCTACAATGAGCAGTTCTTC	CASSLTWGSYNEQFF
TRBV7-9	TRBJ1-5	.	.	TGTGCCAGCAGCGACGGGGGTGGTCAGCCCCAGCATTTT	CASSDGGGQPQHF
TRBV28	TRBJ1-5	.	.	TGTGCCAGCAGCCTAAATCAGCCCCAGCATTTT	CASSLNQPQHF
TRBV11-2	TRBJ1-1	.	.	TGTGCCAGCAGCTTAGAGAGAGGGACGAACACTGAAGCTTTCTTT	CASSLERGTNTEAFF
TRBV5-1	TRBJ1-4	.	TRBD1	TGCGCCAGCAGCGACGGACGCAGGGGGAATGAAAAACTGTTTTTT	CASSDGRRGNEKLFF
TRBV7-2	TRBJ2-5	.	TRBD2	TGTGCCAGCAGCTCGACTAGCGACCTTGGTGCGACCCAGTACTTC	CASSSTSDLGATQYF